This T cell receptor beta chain comes out of a study of T cell responses to AZD1222 COVID-19 vaccine. Findings and caveats of the study: Unmutated variant regions reportedly attract nearly half of all spike-specific TCRs. Regions 160-218 and 743-854 held dominance among vaccine-associated CD4 TCRs, which spanned spike. Just a handful of AZD1222 recipients tested seropositive at baseline.

Generated by immunoSEQ multiplex PCR, the TCRdb table keeps only in-frame clones and is missing some. Of 150,000 or so clones in the sample, under 95% were seen once. CDR1 KGHSY and CDR2 FQNENV come from the germline V gene. This CDR3 has 15 residues. V was trimmed by 5 bases and J by 7 bases, leaving 18 bases between them. Concerning this clone itself: The antigen is unknown.

This specimen consisted of peripheral blood, obtained on day 0 of AZD1222 vaccination. J is TRBJ1-5 and V is TRBV16, with D possibly matching TRBD1 (5 bases). This TCR came from an adult in good health. CDR3 DNA: TGTGCCAGCAGCTTGTCACAGGTTTCGGGGCAGCCCCAGCATTTT. Its protein is CASSLSQVSGQPQHF.